This T cell receptor (beta chain) comes out of a study of blood T cell repertoires in COVID-19 (dated by TCRdb to 2018 to 2021). Study-level background: ImmuneRACE Cohort 3 recovered participants were defined by two consecutive negative NP/OP PCR tests, healthcare professional clearance, or symptom resolution. Samples came from the ongoing ImmuneRACE study (first 160 participants) plus 1,254 subjects from 6 global collaborators. A de-identified subject ID, COVID-19 status, age in years and sex were almost always included in the sample metadata. Collaborator samples came from the United States, Italy and Spain and covered acute and convalescent phases of COVID-19. Subjects who had been exposed to COVID-19, were actively infected with it, or had recovered from it provided the deeply sampled blood TCRbeta repertoires that made up the dataset. The repertoires were made available in a free public database intended to serve as a resource for research on the immune response to SARS-CoV-2. Where HLA class I and class II types were available, the types were taken from metadata supplied by the sample provider, not from assay-based typing. The prospective study material was composed of cDNA or gDNA derived from T cells, B-cell-depleted T cells, or PBMCs. What the work shows at the level of the full study, not this receptor alone: Clinical and demographic metadata were provided uncurated, with the amount varying by source and participant.

TCRbeta CDR3 regions were amplified from genomic DNA using the immunoSEQ Assay, a bias-controlled multiplex PCR. From the authors' description of their analysis: The number of nucleated cells in each sample was estimated from the amplification of reference gene primers within the assay. To quantify the absolute abundance of each unique TCRbeta CDR3 rearrangement, sequence reads were collapsed and filtered. For each sample, productive Simpson clonality was calculated as the square root of Simpson's diversity index across productive rearrangements. In TCRdb, the immuneACCESS table is reduced to in-frame sequences with V and J assigned. These tables do not hold every clone; where another copy was compared, an unresolved V gene accounts for under half, and the others remain unexplained. V, J and clone size reflect that table, while D and trimming were determined from the DNA. The sample table holds about 170,000 clones, of which roughly 85% were seen once. The ten largest clones capture 15% to 20% of the sample.

Its CDR3 holds 13 amino acids, cysteine through phenylalanine. Only the CDR3 portion is preserved as DNA: 39 bases, with reading frame beginning at the first base. CDR1 and CDR2, per the germline V gene, are KGHSH and LQKENI. V and J are truncated by 3 bases and 8 bases respectively, leaving an intervening sequence of 10 bases. Enrolling through a virtual design, the prospective study's participants ranged in age from roughly 18 to 95 years and lived across more than 20 United States geographic areas. To assign participants to cohorts, the prospective study relied on clinical history that participants themselves reported in a screening survey and a study questionnaire. Each participant in the prospective study had whole blood, serum and a nasopharyngeal or oropharyngeal swab collected by mobile phlebotomists. Over a 2-month period, participants in the prospective study had the option of providing additional blood draws and questionnaires. Before DNA extraction, prospective study blood samples were shipped either frozen or at room temperature.

Comments on this clone: Its target antigen remains unknown. The input lacks base qualities; no much larger clone sits a single base away.

Sequenced material: PBMCs or T cells enriched from blood (not recorded which). The sequence links TRBV18 to TRBJ1-4; no D gene can be assigned with confidence. The source is a woman between 65 and 79 years old in a cohort exposed to, infected with or recovered from COVID-19 (not recorded which). The CDR3 reads CASSPTEEEKLFF. Here is the DNA: TGTGCCAGCTCACCGACCGAGGAGGAAAAACTGTTTTTT.